These 9 T cell receptor beta chains were sequenced from one sample in a study of cytomegalovirus exposure and HLA in healthy donors. The PCR contained 60 Vbeta and 13 Jbeta primers. Sequencing used immunoSEQ multiplex PCR; TCRdb keeps in-frame clones, though not all of them. Here the sample spans some 150,000 clones, approximately 80% being singletons. The sample comprised PBMCs. The receptors were sampled from a woman aged 50 to 60 in good health and CMV-seronegative.

The chain has TRBV4-1 and TRBJ2-1, with TRBD2 matching 9 bases. The CDR3 has 13 residues. The V gene end was trimmed by 3 bases and the J gene end by 9 bases; junction bases not matched to a gene: 3. From germline, CDR1 is MGHRA and CDR2 YSYEKL. Here the CDR3 reads CASSQYSGGEQFF. The CDR3 coding sequence is TGCGCCAGCAGCCAGTATAGCGGGGGTGAGCAGTTCTTC.

The rearrangement links TRBV2 to TRBJ2-3; the match to TRBD2 covers 10 bases. Germline-derived CDR1 and CDR2 are SNHLY and FYNNEI. The CDR3 contains 15 residues. The V gene end was trimmed by 7 bases and the J gene end by 1 base; junction bases not matched to a gene: 5. CDR3 region: CASTPGTSGTDTQYF. The CDR3 nucleotides read TGTGCCAGCACCCCGGGGACTAGCGGCACAGATACGCAGTATTTT.

The chain links TRBV13 to TRBJ2-7; 8 bases align to TRBD2. Losses at the gene ends were 3 bases for V and 0 bases for J; bases not matched to a gene: 4. This CDR3 is 15 amino acids long. Germline lookup yields CDR1 PRHDT and CDR2 FYEKMQ (reference sequence). The CDR3 coding sequence is TGTGCCAGCAGCTTTAGGGGACTAGGCTCCTACGAGCAGTACTTC. It encodes CASSFRGLGSYEQYF. Together with reference TRBV13 and TRBJ2-7, the CDR3 gives the full variable domain: AAGVIQSPRHLIKEKRETATLKCYPIPRHDTVYWYQQGPGQDPQFLISFYEKMQSDKGSIPDRFSAQQFSDYHSELNMSSLELGDSALYFCASSFRGLGSYEQYFGPGTRLTVT.

The chain couples TRBV5-1 to TRBJ2-1, with a tentative D call TRBD2 (7 bases). Germline assignment: CDR1 SGHRS and CDR2 YFSETQ. V lost 3 bases, J lost 7 bases, and 11 bases lay in between. This CDR3 spans 13 amino acids. Written as DNA, the CDR3 is TGCGCCAGCAGCTCTGGGAGGGGGAATGAGCAGTTCTTC. It translates to CASSSGRGNEQFF.

The CDR3 DNA reads TGTGCCAGCAGCCCCCGAGGAACCCCGAACACTGAAGCTTTCTTT. Residues: CASSPRGTPNTEAFF. The V and J genes are TRBV7-2 and TRBJ1-1, with D unclear. CDR3 length: 15 amino acids. V was pared by 5 bases and J by 1 base, with 14 bases between. The germline V gene encodes CDR1 SGHTA and CDR2 FQGNSA.

The chain has TRBV28 and TRBJ2-3; TRBD2 matches 9 bases. Germline V gives CDR1 MDHEN, CDR2 SYDVKM. The CDR3 contains 16 residues. With V trimmed by 6 bases and J by 3 bases, 10 bases remained unmatched. CDR3 sequence reads: CASRAGGKSGTDTQYF. The CDR3 nucleotides are TGTGCCAGCAGGGCGGGAGGGAAAAGTGGAACAGATACGCAGTATTTT.

This chain uses TRBV5-4 with TRBJ2-3; TRBD2 matches at 7 bases. Per the germline V gene, CDR1 is SGHNT and CDR2 is YYREEE (reference sequence). The CDR3 sequence is 15 residues long. Trimming at V came to 3 bases and at J to 6 bases, leaving 10 bases not matched to a gene. The CDR3, as DNA: TGTGCCAGCAGCTCCCGGGAGAGGGGAGGGGATACGCAGTATTTT. It specifies CASSSRERGGDTQYF.

V gene TRBV9 combines with J gene TRBJ2-3; the match to TRBD2 covers 8 bases. Looked up from germline, CDR1 is SGDLS and CDR2 is YYNGEE. Losses at the gene ends were 4 bases for V and 5 bases for J; bases not matched to a gene: 6. The CDR3 loop spans 14 amino acids. The CDR3 sequence: CASSFTGGQDTQYF. As DNA, the CDR3 is TGTGCCAGCAGCTTCACGGGGGGGCAAGATACGCAGTATTTT.

This clone occurred once. This chain joins TRBV28 and TRBJ1-1; 8 nucleotides line up with TRBD1. This CDR3 comprises 14 residues. The V gene end was trimmed by 6 bases and the J gene end by 5 bases; junction bases not matched to a gene: 8. Germline V gene data show CDR1 as MDHEN and CDR2 as SYDVKM. CDR3 nucleotide sequence: TGTGCCAGCAGCCGAACAGGGGGGGGGACTGAAGCTTTCTTT. Its translation is CASSRTGGGTEAFF.